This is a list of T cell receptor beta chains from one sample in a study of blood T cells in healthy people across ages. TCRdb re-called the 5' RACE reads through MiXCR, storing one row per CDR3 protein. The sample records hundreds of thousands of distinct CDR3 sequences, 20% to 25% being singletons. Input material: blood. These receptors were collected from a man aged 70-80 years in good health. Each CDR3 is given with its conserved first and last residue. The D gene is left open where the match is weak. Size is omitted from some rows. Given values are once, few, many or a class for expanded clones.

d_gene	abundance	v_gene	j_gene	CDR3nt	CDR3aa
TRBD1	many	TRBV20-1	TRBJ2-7	TGCAGTGCTAGCGAGGACAGGGCCTACGAGCAGTACTTC	CSASEDRAYEQYF
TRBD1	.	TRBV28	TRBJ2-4	TGTGCCAGCAGTTTTGTAGACAGGGGAAACATTCAGTACTTC	CASSFVDRGNIQYF
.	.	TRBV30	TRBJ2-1	TGTGCCTGGAGTGTTTTCAGGGAGCAGTTCTTC	CAWSVFREQFF
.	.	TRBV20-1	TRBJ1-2	TGCAGCTGCCTTGGGACGGCCGTCGACTATGGCTACACCTTC	CSCLGTAVDYGYTF
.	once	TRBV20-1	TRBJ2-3	TGCAGTGCTCGTCGACAGGGAGGGGCAGATACGCAGTATTTT	CSARRQGGADTQYF
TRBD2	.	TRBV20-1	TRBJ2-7	TGCAGTGCTAGACCCCGGGACTACTCCTACGAGCAGTACTTC	CSARPRDYSYEQYF
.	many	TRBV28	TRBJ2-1	TGTGCCAGCAGCTTACCGGGGAGCTCCTACAATGAGCAGTTCTTC	CASSLPGSSYNEQFF
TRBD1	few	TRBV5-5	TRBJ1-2	TGTGCCAGCAGCCCTGGGACAGGGGGCTCCTATGGCTACACCTTC	CASSPGTGGSYGYTF
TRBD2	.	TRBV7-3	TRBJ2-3	TGTGCCAGCAGCGTACGGGCGGGAGGGCCAGATACGCAGTATTTT	CASSVRAGGPDTQYF
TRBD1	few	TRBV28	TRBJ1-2	TGTGCCAGCACCGACGGACAGGGACTTGGCTACACCTTC	CASTDGQGLGYTF
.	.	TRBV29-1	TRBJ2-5	TGCAGCGTTGAAATCGGCGGGGAGACCCAGTACTTC	CSVEIGGETQYF
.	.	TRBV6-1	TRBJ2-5	TGTGCCAGCAGTGTATGGGGCCAAGAGACCCAGTACTTC	CASSVWGQETQYF
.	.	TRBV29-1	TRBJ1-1	TGCAGCGTTGAAGAATCAGGGCACCGCCCAAGGGGGGAAGCTTTCTTT	CSVEESGHRPRGEAFF
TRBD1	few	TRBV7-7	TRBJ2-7	TGTGCTAGCAGCTCGGGGACAGGGTTGAACAACGAGCAGTACTTC	CASSSGTGLNNEQYF
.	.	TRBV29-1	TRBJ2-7	TGCAGCGCCGAGGCGGCCAGGGCGAAGGAGCAGTACTTC	CSAEAARAKEQYF
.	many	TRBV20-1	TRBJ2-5	TGCAGTGCTAGGGGGACCCAGTACTTC	CSARGTQYF
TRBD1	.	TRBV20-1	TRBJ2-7	TGCAGTGCAACGACTGGACAGGGAAGGTTCTACGAGCAGTACTTC	CSATTGQGRFYEQYF
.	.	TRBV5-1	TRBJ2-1	TGCGCCAGCAAAAGCAATGGCTACAATGAGCAGTTCTTC	CASKSNGYNEQFF
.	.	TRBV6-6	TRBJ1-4	TGTGCCACTGGTTGGGGTTCAACTAATGAAAAGCTGTTTTTT	CATGWGSTNEKLFF
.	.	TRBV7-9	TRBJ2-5	TGTGCCAGCAGCTTAATCTCGGGGAAAGAGACCCAGTACTTC	CASSLISGKETQYF
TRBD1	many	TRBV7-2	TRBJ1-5	TGTGCCAGCAGCCAAGGGACAGATGTAAATCAGCCCCAGCATTTT	CASSQGTDVNQPQHF
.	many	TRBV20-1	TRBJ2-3	TGCAGTGCTACCTTTGTAAGTAGCGGAGGAGATACGCAGTATTTT	CSATFVSSGGDTQYF
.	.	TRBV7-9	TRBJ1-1	TGTGCCAGCAGCCCACCGGGACGGGGGGGCTCTGGGAACACTGAAGCTTTCTTT	CASSPPGRGGSGNTEAFF
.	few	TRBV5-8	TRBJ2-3	TGTGCCAGCAGCTACATTCCGGGACGGCGCACAGATACGCAGTATTTT	CASSYIPGRRTDTQYF
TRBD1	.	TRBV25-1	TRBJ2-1	TGTGCCAGCAGTGACTTACAGGGGTTCAATGAGCAGTTCTTC	CASSDLQGFNEQFF
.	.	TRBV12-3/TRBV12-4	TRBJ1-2	TGTGCCAGCGGTAGGCAGGGGACTGGCTACACCTTC	CASGRQGTGYTF
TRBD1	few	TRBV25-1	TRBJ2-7	TGTGCCAGCAGTGAATATGTCCCAGGGGGCGAGCAGTACTTC	CASSEYVPGGEQYF
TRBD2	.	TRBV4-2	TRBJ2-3	TGTGCCAGCAGCCAAGACCCTAGCGGGAGGGCCGGTGATACGCAGTATTTT	CASSQDPSGRAGDTQYF
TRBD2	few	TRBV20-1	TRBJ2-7	TGCAGTGCCAGTCGGAGGGTTCAGCGGGAACTCGTCAACGAGCAGTACTTC	CSASRRVQRELVNEQYF
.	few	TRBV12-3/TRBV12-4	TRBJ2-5	TGTGCCAGCAGTTTAGCATTTCGGGAGACCCAGTACTTC	CASSLAFRETQYF
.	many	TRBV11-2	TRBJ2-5	TGTGCCAGCAGCCGCACAGGGAACGGGGGGTCAGAGACCCAGTACTTC	CASSRTGNGGSETQYF
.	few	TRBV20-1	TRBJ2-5	TGCAGTGCTAGAGTTGTTGGGGAAGAGACCCAGTACTTC	CSARVVGEETQYF
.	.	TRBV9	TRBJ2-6	TGTGCCAGCAGCGTAGAGGCCAGCCTCCCTGGGGCCAACGTCCTGACTTTC	CASSVEASLPGANVLTF
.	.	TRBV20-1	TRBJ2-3	TGCAGTGCTAGACGGGACACAGATACGCAGTATTTT	CSARRDTDTQYF
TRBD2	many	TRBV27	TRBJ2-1	TGTGCCAGCAGTAGCGGGAGGTACAATGAGCAGTTCTTC	CASSSGRYNEQFF
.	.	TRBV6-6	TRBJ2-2	TGTGCCAGCAGTTACTCGCGGCTAAAAAACACCGGGGAGCTGTTTTTT	CASSYSRLKNTGELFF
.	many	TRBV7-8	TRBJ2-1	TGTGCCAGCAGCGGACCTGGCCATGAGCAGTTCTTC	CASSGPGHEQFF
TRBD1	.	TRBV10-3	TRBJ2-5	TGTGCCATCAGTGAGTCGACAGGGGGCGAGGAGACCCAGTACTTC	CAISESTGGEETQYF
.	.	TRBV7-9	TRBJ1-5	TGTGCCAGCAGCCCCAGTGATAGCAATCAGCCCCAGCATTTT	CASSPSDSNQPQHF
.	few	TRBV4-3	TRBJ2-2	TGCGCCAGCAGCCAAGATAGGTGGAGGGGGCGCGGCACCGGGGAGCTGTTTTTT	CASSQDRWRGRGTGELFF
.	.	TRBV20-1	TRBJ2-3	TGCAGTGCTAGAGCCCCACCGGTTTCAGATACGCAGTATTTT	CSARAPPVSDTQYF
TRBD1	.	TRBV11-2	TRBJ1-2	TGTGCCAGCAGCTTACCTACCAAGACAGGGGCCCACTATGGCTACACCTTC	CASSLPTKTGAHYGYTF
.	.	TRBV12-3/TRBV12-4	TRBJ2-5	TGTGCCAGCAGTTCCGGCGGGAAACAAGAGACCCAGTACTTC	CASSSGGKQETQYF
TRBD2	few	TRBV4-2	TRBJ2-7	TGTGCCAGCAGCCAATCGGGGACTAGCGGGTCCTACGAGCAGTACTTC	CASSQSGTSGSYEQYF
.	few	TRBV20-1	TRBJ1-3	TGCAGTGCTAGTGACCCCTCTGGAAACACCATATATTTT	CSASDPSGNTIYF
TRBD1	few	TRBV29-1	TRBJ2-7	TGCAGCGTTGTACAGGGGGCTAGCGAGCAGTACTTC	CSVVQGASEQYF
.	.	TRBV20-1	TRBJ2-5	TGCAGTGCTAGTTACTCGGCGGGAATTGTTGTAGAGACCCAGTACTTC	CSASYSAGIVVETQYF
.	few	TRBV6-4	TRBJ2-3	TGTGCCAGCAGTATAGAGGGCACAGATACGCAGTATTTT	CASSIEGTDTQYF
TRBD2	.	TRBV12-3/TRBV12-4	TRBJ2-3	TGTGCCAGCAGTTTCGGCGGGAGGATCGCAGATACGCAGTATTTT	CASSFGGRIADTQYF
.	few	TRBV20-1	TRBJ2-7	TGCAGTGCCGTAGGGAAGGTTGACGAGCAGTACTTC	CSAVGKVDEQYF
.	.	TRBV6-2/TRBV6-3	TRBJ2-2	TGTGCCAGCAGTTACAGGGATGACACCGGGGAGCTGTTTTTT	CASSYRDDTGELFF
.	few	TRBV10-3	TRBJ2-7	TGTGCCATCAGTGAGTTCCCAGGTAAAAGCTCCTACGAGCAGTACTTC	CAISEFPGKSSYEQYF
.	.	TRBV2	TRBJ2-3	TGTGCCAGCAGTGAGCAGGGGGGTAGCACAGATACGCAGTATTTT	CASSEQGGSTDTQYF
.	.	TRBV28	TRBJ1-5	TGTGCCAGCAGTCTGACATATGGGGGAGATCAGCCCCAGCATTTT	CASSLTYGGDQPQHF
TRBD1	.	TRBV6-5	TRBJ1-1	TGTGCCAGCAGTCTCGACTGGACAGGGGGCCTTATAAACACTGAAGCTTTCTTT	CASSLDWTGGLINTEAFF
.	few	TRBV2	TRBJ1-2	TGTGCCAGCAGTGACTCGACGGAAATCTATGGCTACACCTTC	CASSDSTEIYGYTF
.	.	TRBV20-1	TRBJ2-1	TGCAGTGCTAGAGATCCCCTAGACTACTCCTACAATGAGCAGTTCTTC	CSARDPLDYSYNEQFF